This TCR beta chain was captured in a study of siplizumab effects on memory and regulatory T cells. Sequenced by immunoSEQ multiplex PCR; TCRdb stores in-frame clones only, minus some. The table lists roughly 56,000 clones, 90% to 95% of them singletons. Losses at the gene ends were 1 base for V and 10 bases for J; bases not matched to a gene: 3. The CDR3 covers 13 residues. Per the germline V gene, CDR1 is LGHNA and CDR2 is YSLEER. Sequencing used CD8+ T cells sorted from blood. The TCR comes from a human donor in good health. This chain links TRBV4-3 with TRBJ2-1, with 8 positions matching TRBD2. This chain's CDR3 is CASSQAIAGEQFF. CDR3 bases: TGCGCCAGCAGCCAAGCTATAGCGGGAGAGCAGTTCTTC.